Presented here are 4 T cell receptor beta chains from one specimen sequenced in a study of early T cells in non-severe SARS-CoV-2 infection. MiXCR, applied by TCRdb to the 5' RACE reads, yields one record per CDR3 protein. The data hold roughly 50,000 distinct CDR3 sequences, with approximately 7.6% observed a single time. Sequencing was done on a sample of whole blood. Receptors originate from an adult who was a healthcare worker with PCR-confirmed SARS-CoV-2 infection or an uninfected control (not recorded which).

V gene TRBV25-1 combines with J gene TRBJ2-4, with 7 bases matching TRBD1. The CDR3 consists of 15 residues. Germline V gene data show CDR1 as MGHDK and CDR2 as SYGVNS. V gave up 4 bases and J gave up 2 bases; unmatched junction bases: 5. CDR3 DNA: TGTGCCAGCAGTGCGACAGGGCGGCCCAAAAACATTCAGTACTTC. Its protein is CASSATGRPKNIQYF.

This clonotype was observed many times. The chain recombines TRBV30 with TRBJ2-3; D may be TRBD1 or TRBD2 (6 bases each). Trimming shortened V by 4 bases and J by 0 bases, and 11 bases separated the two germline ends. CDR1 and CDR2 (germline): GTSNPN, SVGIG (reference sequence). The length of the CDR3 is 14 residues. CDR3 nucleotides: TGTGCCTGGACAGAGGGGGGCAGCACAGATACGCAGTATTTT. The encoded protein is CAWTEGGSTDTQYF.

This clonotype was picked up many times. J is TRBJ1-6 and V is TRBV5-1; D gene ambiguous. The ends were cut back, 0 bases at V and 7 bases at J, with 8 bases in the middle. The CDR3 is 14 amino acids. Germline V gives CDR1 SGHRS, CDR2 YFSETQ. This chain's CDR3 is CASSLGERNSPLHF. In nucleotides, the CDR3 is TGCGCCAGCAGCTTGGGGGAGCGCAATTCACCCCTCCACTTT.

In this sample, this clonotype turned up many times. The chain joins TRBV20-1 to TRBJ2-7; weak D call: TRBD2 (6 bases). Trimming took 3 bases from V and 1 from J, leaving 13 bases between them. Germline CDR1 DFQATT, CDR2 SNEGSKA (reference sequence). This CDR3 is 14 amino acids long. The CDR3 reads CSARARDLSYEQYF. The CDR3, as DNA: TGCAGTGCTAGGGCCCGGGACTTGTCCTACGAGCAGTACTTC.